This T cell receptor beta chain was retrieved from a study of technical replicates of blood from four donors. Here immunoSEQ multiplex PCR was the method, and the copy in TCRdb shows in-frame clones only, minus some. The data hold just under 85,000 clones, with around nine tenths observed a single time. There are 17 residues in the CDR3. J gave up 0 bases and V 4 bases, and 11 bases lay outside the gene matches. Germline values: CDR1 LNHDA, CDR2 SQIVND (reference sequence). The chain joins TRBV19 to TRBJ2-7, with 8 bases that match TRBD1. Input material: T cells isolated from PBMCs. The sequence was obtained from a human donor in good health. CDR3 sequence: CASSTNAGTGGSYEQYF. For the CDR3, the DNA is TGTGCCAGTAGTACCAATGCCGGGACAGGTGGCTCCTACGAGCAGTACTTC.